This T cell receptor (beta chain) derives from a study of blood T cell repertoires in COVID-19. Looking at the study overall: Some COVID-19 samples were acute and others convalescent; all came from the United States, Italy and Spain.

Assay: immunoSEQ multiplex PCR; the TCRdb copy retains only in-frame clones and omits some. The sample includes around 260,000 clones, more than 90% of them seen just once. This clone showed up just a few times. V dropped 6 bases and J dropped 0 bases, with 13 bases sitting between them. Germline loops: CDR1 ENHRY, CDR2 SYGVKD. The CDR3 totals 15 residues. Sequencing was performed on peripheral blood. The rearrangement joins TRBV10-3 to TRBJ2-3; D may be TRBD2 (6 bases). This receptor was identified in a person between 18 and 30 years old with COVID-19, enrolled during active disease. The CDR3 protein is CAISARGISTDTQYF. The DNA of the CDR3 is TGTGCCATCAGCGCACGCGGGATTAGCACAGATACGCAGTATTTT.